The rows below give T cell receptor beta chains drawn from one sample of a study of control samples from healthy donors and cancer patients. The data were produced by immunoSEQ multiplex PCR, yet TCRdb's version contains in-frame clones alone and is incomplete. The sample has around 170,000 clones; 92% are singletons. Material: blood. The receptors were gathered from a woman in her 30s in good health. Both conserved end residues are part of each CDR3. D genes are given only for firm matches. Clone size is not always given. Where it is, it says once, few, many or a class for expanded clones.

TRBV4-1	.	.	TRBJ1-5	TGCGCCAGCAGCCCACTTCAGAGAAGCAATCAGCCCCAGCATTTT	CASSPLQRSNQPQHF
TRBV6-1	.	TRBD2	TRBJ2-7	TGTGCCAGCAGTGAGGGTTTGGCGGGAGGGCAGGACGAGCAGTACTTC	CASSEGLAGGQDEQYF
TRBV28	.	TRBD2	TRBJ2-7	TGTGCCAGCAGCTCAAGCGGGAGATCTGGGTACGAGCAGTACTTC	CASSSSGRSGYEQYF
TRBV7-9	.	TRBD2	TRBJ2-2	TGTGCCAGCAGCGTACTAGCGGGAGAAGGGCTCGGCGGGGAGCTGTTTTTT	CASSVLAGEGLGGELFF
TRBV20-1	.	.	TRBJ2-7	TGCAGTGCTAGTGTGTTCGAGCAGTACTTC	CSASVFEQYF
TRBV3-1/TRBV3-2	.	TRBD2	TRBJ2-3	TGTGCCAGCAGCCTTTTACTAGCGGCCAGCACAGATACGCAGTATTTT	CASSLLLAASTDTQYF
TRBV11-2	once	.	TRBJ2-1	TGTGCCAGCAGCCCAATGGGATACAATGAGCAGTTCTTC	CASSPMGYNEQFF
TRBV4-1	.	TRBD1	TRBJ2-7	TGCGCCAGCAGCCACTATCCCGGGACAGACTATTACGAGCAGTACTTC	CASSHYPGTDYYEQYF
TRBV28	.	.	TRBJ1-1	TGTGCCAGCAGTTTCCCCGGCCGCGCAAGGGAAGCTTTCTTT	CASSFPGRAREAFF
TRBV6-5	.	.	TRBJ2-2	TGTGCCAGCAGTACTCCGGGGGGGGAGCTGTTTTTT	CASSTPGGELFF
TRBV19	.	.	TRBJ2-5	TGTGCCAGTAGTATGGAGAGGACCCAGTACTTC	CASSMERTQYF
TRBV5-1	.	.	TRBJ2-7	TGCGCCAGCAGCTTAAGCAGCCAACCTTACGAGCAGTACTTC	CASSLSSQPYEQYF
TRBV12-3/TRBV12-4	.	.	TRBJ1-2	TGTGCCTCTGGACTGAACAACTATGGCTACACCTTC	CASGLNNYGYTF
TRBV24-1	.	.	TRBJ2-5	TGTGCCACCAGTGACACAGGGACGGTTCAAGAGACCCAGTACTTC	CATSDTGTVQETQYF
TRBV5-1	few	.	TRBJ1-2	TGCGCCAGCCGACACGGGGGCGAGAACTATGGCTACACCTTC	CASRHGGENYGYTF
TRBV5-3	.	.	TRBJ2-3	TGTGCCAGAAGCTTGGATCAGAACTCCGATACGCAGTATTTT	CARSLDQNSDTQYF
TRBV6-5	.	TRBD2	TRBJ2-2	TGTGCCAGCAGTTCCACGACTAGCGGGAGATCCGGGGAGCTGTTTTTT	CASSSTTSGRSGELFF
TRBV12-3/TRBV12-4	.	.	TRBJ2-5	TGTGCCAGCAGTGGGATGCAAGAGACCCAGTACTTC	CASSGMQETQYF
TRBV7-2	.	TRBD2	TRBJ2-1	TGTGCCAGCAGTCGAATTAGCGGGTCAAGCTCCTACAATGAGCAGTTCTTC	CASSRISGSSSYNEQFF
TRBV6-5	.	.	TRBJ1-6	TGTGCCAGCACATTAAGGTGGGGGCATGGTTCACCCCTCCACTTT	CASTLRWGHGSPLHF
TRBV5-1	.	TRBD2	TRBJ2-7	TGCGCCAGCAGCTTGAGTCCCTTAGCGGGAATGGGCTACGAGCAGTACTTC	CASSLSPLAGMGYEQYF
TRBV5-5	.	.	TRBJ1-1	TGTGCCAGCAGCCGTTACAACACTGAAGCTTTCTTT	CASSRYNTEAFF
TRBV2	.	TRBD1	TRBJ1-6	TGTGCCAGCAGGGAGACGTACGGCAGGGGGGTACGGAATTCACCCCTCCACTTT	CASRETYGRGVRNSPLHF
TRBV6-6	.	TRBD1	TRBJ2-1	TGTGCCAGCAAGGACAGGGGGCCCCGGGGTGGGAATGAGCAGTTCTTC	CASKDRGPRGGNEQFF
TRBV28	.	TRBD1	TRBJ1-2	TGTGCCAGCAGTCCTTGGGGACAGCCAATGAGGGGCTACACCTTC	CASSPWGQPMRGYTF
TRBV18	.	TRBD1	TRBJ1-1	TGTGCCAGCTCACAAGAGCAGGGGGACACTGAAGCTTTCTTT	CASSQEQGDTEAFF
TRBV2	.	TRBD1	TRBJ1-1	TGTGCCAGCGAAGGACAGGGAGTTTCTGAAGCTTTCTTT	CASEGQGVSEAFF
TRBV6-2/TRBV6-3	.	.	TRBJ2-6	TGTGCCAGCAGTTCCGTTAGTTGGGGGGCCAACGTCCTGACTTTC	CASSSVSWGANVLTF
TRBV6-1	.	.	TRBJ2-7	TGTGCCAGCAGTGAAAGTGGGAACCTCCTAGGCGAGCAGTACTTC	CASSESGNLLGEQYF
TRBV7-9	.	TRBD2	TRBJ2-1	TGTGCCAGCAGTCCAAGCTCTAGCGGGAAATACAATGAGCAGTTCTTC	CASSPSSSGKYNEQFF
TRBV28	.	.	TRBJ2-1	TGTGCCAGCAGTTCTGGGGCAATCCCGTGGCAGTTCTTC	CASSSGAIPWQFF
TRBV24-1	.	TRBD1	TRBJ2-6	TGTGCCACCAGTCCCATGACAGGGGAAAGTGGGGCCAACGTCCTGACTTTC	CATSPMTGESGANVLTF
TRBV14	.	.	TRBJ1-5	TGTGCCAGCAGCCAAGGAGGGAAGCCTAACGACCATAGCAATCAGCCCCAGCATTTT	CASSQGGKPNDHSNQPQHF
TRBV11-2	.	TRBD2	TRBJ2-4	TGTGCCAGCAGCTCATTTCCAGCGGGAGGAGACATTCAGTACTTC	CASSSFPAGGDIQYF